This is a list of T cell receptor beta chains from one sample in a study of blood T cell repertoires in COVID-19. Clones were sequenced by immunoSEQ multiplex PCR, and TCRdb holds only the in-frame ones, with some missing. The table has 250,000 to 400,000 clones, 90% seen once; the top ten hold around 2.5%. The sample was PBMCs or T cells enriched from blood (not recorded which). The receptors here all came from a man in his sixties who had recovered from COVID-19. CDR3s include the opening cysteine and the closing phenylalanine or tryptophan. The D gene is left open where the match is weak. Rows may omit the clone size; those that give it use once, few, many or a size class.

D	size	V	J	DNA	CDR3
TRBD1	NA	TRBV6-5	TRBJ1-2	TGTGCCAGCAGTACGGCGGGACAGATCTATGGCTACACCTTC	CASSTAGQIYGYTF
NA	NA	TRBV10-3	TRBJ1-1	TGTGCCATCAGTGAGTCGATGGCAGATTTCAACACTGAAGCTTTCTTT	CAISESMADFNTEAFF
NA	NA	TRBV19	TRBJ1-4	TGTGCCAGTACCCCCGGGGCAACTAATGAAAAACTGTTTTTT	CASTPGATNEKLFF
NA	NA	TRBV6-5	TRBJ2-1	TGTGCCAGCAGTTACTCCGGGACTGGAAGCTACAATGAGCAGTTCTTC	CASSYSGTGSYNEQFF
TRBD1	NA	TRBV29-1	TRBJ2-7	TGCAGCGTCACCGACAGGGGGATCTACGAGCAGTACTTC	CSVTDRGIYEQYF
NA	NA	TRBV11-1	TRBJ2-1	TGTGCCAGCAGCCCCGATTATTCCAGGGACAATGAGCAGTTCTTC	CASSPDYSRDNEQFF
TRBD1	NA	TRBV13	TRBJ1-1	TGTGCCAGCAGCAGACAGGGGACGCCAACTGAAGCTTTCTTT	CASSRQGTPTEAFF
NA	NA	TRBV7-9	TRBJ2-1	TGTGCCAGCAGCTTAGTTCCAAATGAGCAGTTCTTC	CASSLVPNEQFF
NA	once	TRBV12-3/TRBV12-4	TRBJ1-5	TGTGCCAGCAGCGGGACATATAATCAGCCCCAGCATTTT	CASSGTYNQPQHF
NA	NA	TRBV6-5	TRBJ2-7	TGTGCCAGCAGGGCAGGGGTTTACTACGAGCAGTACTTC	CASRAGVYYEQYF
NA	NA	TRBV14	TRBJ1-2	TGTGCCAGCAGCCAAATTCGAGGACAAGGAAGCGGCTACACCTTC	CASSQIRGQGSGYTF
NA	NA	TRBV25-1	TRBJ2-3	TGTGCCAGCAGTCCTCAGGGGATCAATACAGATACGCAGTATTTT	CASSPQGINTDTQYF
TRBD1	NA	TRBV11-2	TRBJ1-1	TGTGCCAGCAGCGTGTCAGGACAGGAAATGAACACTGAAGCTTTCTTT	CASSVSGQEMNTEAFF
NA	NA	TRBV6-6	TRBJ1-5	TGTGCCAGCAGTTACCCCGGACAGCGCAATCAGCCCCAGCATTTT	CASSYPGQRNQPQHF
NA	NA	TRBV6-5	TRBJ1-1	TGTGCCAGCTTTTCCCTGAACAGAAACACTGAAGCTTTCTTT	CASFSLNRNTEAFF
NA	NA	TRBV7-6	TRBJ1-6	TGTGCCAGCAGCGAGAGAGCCGGGACCTATAATTCACCCCTCCACTTT	CASSERAGTYNSPLHF
TRBD1	NA	TRBV27	TRBJ1-6	TGTGCCAGCGGGACAGGGTTAGGCTATAATTCACCCCTCCACTTT	CASGTGLGYNSPLHF
NA	NA	TRBV6-6	TRBJ1-2	TGTGCCAGCAGTTACGGCGGGGGGATTAACTATGGCTACACCTTC	CASSYGGGINYGYTF
NA	NA	TRBV3-1/TRBV3-2	TRBJ2-1	TGTGCCAGCAGCCAAGATCCTGGAACTAGCAGGTATGGTGAGCAGTTCTTC	CASSQDPGTSRYGEQFF
NA	NA	TRBV27	TRBJ2-2	TGTGCCAGCAGTTTACGACAGGGAGGCGGGGAGCTGTTTTTT	CASSLRQGGGELFF
TRBD1	once	TRBV2	TRBJ1-5	TGTGCCAGCAGTGGAAAGTCGGACAGGGCCTATGTCGGCAATCAGCCCCAGCATTTT	CASSGKSDRAYVGNQPQHF
NA	NA	TRBV7-8	TRBJ1-5	TGTGCCAGCAGCTGGTATGGGGGGGCCCAGCCCCAGCATTTT	CASSWYGGAQPQHF
TRBD1	NA	TRBV7-9	TRBJ1-5	TGTGCCAGCAGCTCCACGACAGGGAGGCAGCCCCAGCATTTT	CASSSTTGRQPQHF
TRBD1	once	TRBV7-9	TRBJ1-1	TGTGCCAGCAGCCGCATAATGGGACAGCAAGTTAAATTCACTGAAGCTTTCTTT	CASSRIMGQQVKFTEAFF
NA	NA	TRBV7-6	TRBJ2-5	TGTGCCAGCAGCTTCCAGGGGAGAGAGACCCAGTACTTC	CASSFQGRETQYF
NA	NA	TRBV27	TRBJ2-3	TGTGCCAGCAGTTTCCAGGGGAAGAGGGCGCAGTATTTT	CASSFQGKRAQYF
TRBD1	NA	TRBV5-1	TRBJ2-7	TGCGCCAGCAGCTATGACAGGGAGACCTACGAGCAGTACTTC	CASSYDRETYEQYF
NA	NA	TRBV7-3	TRBJ1-1	TGTGCCAGCAGCCCCAACTCCGGACAACTGGGCACTGAAGCTTTCTTT	CASSPNSGQLGTEAFF
NA	NA	TRBV9	TRBJ2-1	TGTGCCAGCAGCGTAGACCCCTTACTCAACCCTGAGCAGTTCTTC	CASSVDPLLNPEQFF
NA	NA	TRBV7-2	TRBJ1-1	TGTGCCAGCAGCTTAGTAAGGGGCAGGAACACTGAAGCTTTCTTT	CASSLVRGRNTEAFF
NA	few	TRBV7-6	TRBJ2-2	TGTGCCAGCAGCTTAGCGCCAGCGAACACCGGGGAGCTGTTTTTT	CASSLAPANTGELFF
NA	NA	TRBV7-2	TRBJ2-1	TGTGCCAGCAGCTTAGGGGAAGTCGGGCGGGAGTTCTTC	CASSLGEVGREFF
NA	NA	TRBV29-1	TRBJ1-2	TGCAGCGTTGAGTCAGGGGAGGGATATGGCTACACCTTC	CSVESGEGYGYTF
TRBD1	NA	TRBV6-5	TRBJ1-6	TGTGCCAGCAGCCAGGGGGGAAATTCACCCCTCCACTTT	CASSQGGNSPLHF
NA	NA	TRBV6-2/TRBV6-3	TRBJ1-1	TGTGCCAGCAGTTACCCCGGGACACTTCACACTGAAGCTTTCTTT	CASSYPGTLHTEAFF
NA	NA	TRBV7-9	TRBJ2-1	TGTGCCAGCAGCTTAGACAGGTGGGCCTACAATGAGCAGTTCTTC	CASSLDRWAYNEQFF
NA	NA	TRBV10-2	TRBJ1-1	TGCGCCAGCAGTGAGACGATCCGGACTGAAGCTTTCTTT	CASSETIRTEAFF
NA	NA	TRBV6-5	TRBJ2-2	TGTGCCAGCAGTTACTCGTTCAGATCGAACACCGGGGAGCTGTTTTTT	CASSYSFRSNTGELFF
NA	NA	TRBV15	TRBJ1-5	TGTGCCACCACCCGGGGTAGCAATCAGCCCCAGCATTTT	CATTRGSNQPQHF
NA	NA	TRBV5-4	TRBJ1-1	TGTGCCAGCAGCTTGGACGGACAGATGAACACTGAAGCTTTCTTT	CASSLDGQMNTEAFF
TRBD1	NA	TRBV7-9	TRBJ1-2	TGTGCCAGCAGTCGGGACAGCTCCTATGGCTACACCTTC	CASSRDSSYGYTF
TRBD1	NA	TRBV4-1	TRBJ1-5	TGCGCCAGCAGCCAAGGGGACAGGGCGAGGTTTCAGCCCCAGCATTTT	CASSQGDRARFQPQHF
NA	NA	TRBV11-3	TRBJ2-2	TGTGCCAGCAGCTTAGCTCGGGAGAACACCGGGGAGCTGTTTTTT	CASSLARENTGELFF
NA	NA	TRBV5-1	TRBJ1-1	TGCGCCAGCAGCTTTAGAGGGGGTATGGGGAACACTGAAGCTTTCTTT	CASSFRGGMGNTEAFF
NA	NA	TRBV7-2	TRBJ2-1	TGTGCCAGCAGCCTTCCGACAGTGCCGAGGAGTGAGCAGTTCTTC	CASSLPTVPRSEQFF
TRBD1	NA	TRBV10-3	TRBJ1-1	TGTGCCATCAAGAGGGACAGGGGTGTAGACACTGAAGCTTTCTTT	CAIKRDRGVDTEAFF
TRBD2	NA	TRBV11-3	TRBJ2-7	TGTGCCAGCAGCTTATTTCCAGGGCTAGCGGAAGCCTACGAGCAGTACTTC	CASSLFPGLAEAYEQYF
NA	NA	TRBV18	TRBJ1-4	TGTGCCAGCTCGTCGACAGGTGAAAATGAAAAACTGTTTTTT	CASSSTGENEKLFF
TRBD1	NA	TRBV7-9	TRBJ1-6	TGTGCCAGCAGGGGACAGGGCGAGAATTCACCCCTCCACTTT	CASRGQGENSPLHF
NA	NA	TRBV5-8	TRBJ2-5	TGTGCCAGCAGCTGGGGGCTAGGAGAGGGGTCTCAAGAGACCCAGTACTTC	CASSWGLGEGSQETQYF
NA	NA	TRBV19	TRBJ1-1	TGTGCCAGTAGTTACTACATGAACACTGAAGCTTTCTTT	CASSYYMNTEAFF
TRBD1	NA	TRBV27	TRBJ1-2	TGTGCCAGCAGTCCGGGGACAGGGGTTCACTCTGGCTACACCTTC	CASSPGTGVHSGYTF
NA	NA	TRBV28	TRBJ2-7	TGTGCCAGCAGTCCGACACGTCGATTCGAGCAGTACTTC	CASSPTRRFEQYF
NA	NA	TRBV10-1	TRBJ2-3	TGCGCCAGCAGTGAAAGGCAGGGGAGCACAGATACGCAGTATTTT	CASSERQGSTDTQYF
NA	NA	TRBV2	TRBJ1-2	TGTGCCAGCAGGGGCGGCCGGTCGGGGTATGGCTACACCTTC	CASRGGRSGYGYTF
NA	NA	TRBV12-3/TRBV12-4	TRBJ2-3	TGTGCCAGCAGTCCAAACACAGATACGCAGTATTTT	CASSPNTDTQYF